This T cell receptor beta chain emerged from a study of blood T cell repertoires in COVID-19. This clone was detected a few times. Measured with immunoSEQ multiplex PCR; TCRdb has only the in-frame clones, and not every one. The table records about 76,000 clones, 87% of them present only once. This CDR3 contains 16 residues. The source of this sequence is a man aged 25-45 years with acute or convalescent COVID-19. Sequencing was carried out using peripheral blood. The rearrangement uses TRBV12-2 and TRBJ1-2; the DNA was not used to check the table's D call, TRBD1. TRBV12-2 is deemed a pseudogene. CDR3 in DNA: TGTGCAAGTCGCTTAGTGGGTCTCAGGGAAGGGGGTGGCTACACCTTC. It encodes CASRLVGLREGGGYTF.